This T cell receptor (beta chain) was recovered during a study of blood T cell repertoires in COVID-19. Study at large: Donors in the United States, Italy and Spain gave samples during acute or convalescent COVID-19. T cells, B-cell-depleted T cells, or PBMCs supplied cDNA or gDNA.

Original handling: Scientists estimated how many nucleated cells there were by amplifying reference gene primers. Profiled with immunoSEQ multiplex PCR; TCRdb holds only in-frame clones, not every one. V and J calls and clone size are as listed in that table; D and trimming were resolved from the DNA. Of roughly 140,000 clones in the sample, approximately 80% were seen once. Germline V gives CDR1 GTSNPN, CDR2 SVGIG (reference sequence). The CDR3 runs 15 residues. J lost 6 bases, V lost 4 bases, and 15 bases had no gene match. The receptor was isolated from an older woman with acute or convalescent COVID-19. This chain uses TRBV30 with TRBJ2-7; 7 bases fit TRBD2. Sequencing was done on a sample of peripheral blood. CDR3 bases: TGTGCCTGGACCCTCGGTGGGGGAGGGCCACCCGAGCAGTACTTC. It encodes CAWTLGGGGPPEQYF.